One sample yielded the 32 T cell receptor beta chains listed below, sequenced in a study of T cell changes during pregnancy in multiple sclerosis. TCRdb's table, derived via immunoSEQ multiplex PCR, lists solely in-frame clones and lacks some. Seen here are 50,000 to 60,000 clones, 80% to 95% observed once, and the top ten hold 3.6%. Sequenced material: peripheral blood, taken after pregnancy. Receptor source: a female donor in good health, enrolled as a control in a pregnancy study.

V is TRBV7-9 and J is TRBJ1-1; D possibly corresponds to TRBD1 (5 bases). The CDR3 totals 12 residues. V lost 3 bases, J lost 6 bases, and 8 bases lay in between. Germline V CDR1 and CDR2: SEHNR, FQNEAQ (reference sequence). CDR3 nucleotides: TGTGCCAGCAGCTTGCAGGGCCCTGAAGCTTTCTTT. Its translation is CASSLQGPEAFF.

V gene TRBV7-2 combines with J gene TRBJ1-4; 9 bases are a match to TRBD1. Germline V CDR1 and CDR2: SGHTA, FQGNSA. The CDR3 runs to 16 residues. V shed 5 bases and J 5 bases; nucleotides not matched to a gene: 9. CDR3 nucleotides: TGTGCCAGCAGCCTTCGCCGCGGACAGGGGAATGAAAAACTGTTTTTT. It codes for CASSLRRGQGNEKLFF.

The chain joins TRBV6-5 to TRBJ2-1, with unresolved D. Deletions cut 2 bases from V and 11 bases from J, with 7 bases between. There are 11 residues in the CDR3. Germline lookup yields CDR1 MNHEY and CDR2 SVGAGI. Written as DNA, the CDR3 is TGTGCCAGCAGTTACCAGTTGAAGCAGTTCTTC. It specifies CASSYQLKQFF.

V and J are TRBV28 and TRBJ2-1; 11 bases are a match to TRBD2. In germline, CDR1 is MDHEN, CDR2 SYDVKM. The CDR3 covers 13 residues. V gave up 4 bases and J gave up 12 bases; unmatched junction bases: 5. The CDR3 DNA reads as TGTGCCAGCAGTTGGACTAGCGGGTGGGGGCAGTTCTTC. Encoded protein: CASSWTSGWGQFF.

The genes are TRBV7-2 and TRBJ2-3; 9 bases are shared with TRBD2. The CDR3 sequence is 16 residues long. Germline CDR1 reads SGHTA; CDR2 reads FQGNSA. The trim removed 4 bases at V and 3 bases at J, leaving 8 bases unmatched. The CDR3: CASSYSSGTGTDTQYF. In DNA, the CDR3 is TGTGCCAGCAGCTACTCTAGCGGGACGGGAACAGATACGCAGTATTTT.

The V call is TRBV4-3, the J call TRBJ1-4; a possible D gene is TRBD1 (5 bases). This CDR3 comprises 14 residues. The ends were cut back, 0 bases at V and 12 bases at J, with 14 bases in the middle. Germline loops: CDR1 LGHNA, CDR2 YSLEER. The CDR3 nucleotides are TGCGCCAGCAGCCAAGATAATTGGGTCAGGGAACTGTTTTTT. Protein: CASSQDNWVRELFF.

J is TRBJ2-7 and V is TRBV11-3; 7 bases map to TRBD2. V shed 3 bases, J shed 2 bases, and the junction held 10 bases outside the gene matches. The CDR3 consists of 16 residues. CDR1 is SGHNT, CDR2 YENEEA, per germline. This CDR3 reads CASSFDKAGETYEQYF. The DNA of the CDR3 is TGTGCCAGCAGCTTCGATAAGGCGGGAGAGACCTACGAGCAGTACTTC.

This sequence joins TRBV19 and TRBJ2-2; TRBD2 matches at 11 bases. The V segment lost 6 bases and the J segment 6 bases; nucleotides outside the gene matches: 3. CDR1 is LNHDA and CDR2 is SQIVND in the germline V gene (reference sequence). This CDR3 spans 14 amino acids. The chain's CDR3 is CASSPSGGSGELFF. The CDR3 nucleotides are TGTGCCAGTAGCCCTAGCGGGGGGTCCGGGGAGCTGTTTTTT.

The rearrangement joins TRBV10-3 to TRBJ2-3; 7 nucleotides line up with TRBD2. Trimming took 6 bases from V and 2 from J; bases not matched to a gene: 11. Germline V CDR1 and CDR2: ENHRY, SYGVKD. The CDR3 loop spans 16 amino acids. Written as DNA, the CDR3 is TGTGCCATCAGATTGGAAGAGGGAGGGACCACAGATACGCAGTATTTT. It is translated as CAIRLEEGGTTDTQYF.

The chain is built from TRBV28 and TRBJ2-2; tentatively, D is TRBD2 (6 bases). Per the germline V gene, CDR1 is MDHEN and CDR2 is SYDVKM. V lost 3 bases and J lost 6, with 14 bases in between. This CDR3 has 15 residues. This chain's CDR3 is CASSFRGRGPGELFF. The CDR3 nucleotides read TGTGCCAGCAGTTTTAGAGGGCGGGGTCCCGGGGAGCTGTTTTTT.

This rearrangement joins TRBV9 to TRBJ1-2; the match to TRBD1 covers 8 bases. After removal of 3 bases from V and 4 bases from J, the junction contained 11 bases not matched to a gene. The CDR3 contains 16 residues. CDR1 and CDR2 from the germline V gene are SGDLS and YYNGEE. DNA of the CDR3: TGTGCCAGCAGCGCCTCACAGGGGGTGCCGGTCTATGGCTACACCTTC. This gives the protein CASSASQGVPVYGYTF.

The chain employs TRBV21-1 and TRBJ2-7; the DNA was not used to check the table's D call, TRBD1. TRBV21-1 is described as a pseudogene. CDR3 length equals 15 residues. The CDR3 spells CASSKEGQGGFEQYF. CDR3 DNA sequence: TGTGCCAGCAGCAAAGAGGGACAGGGGGGATTCGAGCAGTACTTC.

The J gene is TRBJ2-1, the V gene TRBV6-6, with D tentatively TRBD1 (6 bases). Germline values: CDR1 MNHNY, CDR2 SVGAGI (reference sequence). The V gene lost 5 bases and the J gene lost 7 bases, with 15 bases spanning the gap. The CDR3 length is 14 residues. In DNA, the CDR3 is TGTGCCAGCAGTCCTGACAGGCTATTGAATGAGCAGTTCTTC. Its translation is CASSPDRLLNEQFF.

This chain connects TRBV25-1 to TRBJ1-1; D gene ambiguous. The germline V gene has CDR1 MGHDK and CDR2 SYGVNS. CDR3 length equals 17 residues. V was shortened by 6 bases and J by 1 base, with 21 bases between the two germline ends. This CDR3 is CASRERTGGGGNTEAFF. CDR3 in DNA: TGTGCCAGCAGAGAAAGGACTGGAGGAGGAGGGAACACTGAAGCTTTCTTT.

This clone has only a few counts. The rearrangement joins TRBV5-8 to TRBJ1-1, with TRBD1 as a possible D gene (5 bases). V lost 6 bases to trimming and J lost 10 bases, with 10 bases between them. CDR3 size: 10 residues. Germline values: CDR1 SGHTS, CDR2 YDEGEE. Written as DNA, the CDR3 is TGTGCCAGCACAACAGGAGCAGCTTTCTTT. This translates into CASTTGAAFF.

CDR3 sequence reads: CASSQGQGVNTEAFF. The CDR3, as DNA: TGTGCCAGCAGCCAGGGACAGGGTGTGAACACTGAAGCTTTCTTT. The chain recombines TRBV7-9 with TRBJ1-1; 9 positions match TRBD1. Germline V gives CDR1 SEHNR, CDR2 FQNEAQ (reference sequence). Unmatched junction bases numbered 4, after V lost 5 bases and J lost 0 bases. The CDR3 runs to 15 residues.

This chain uses TRBV2 with TRBJ2-7; D might be TRBD2 (6 bases). V shed 5 bases and J shed 5 bases, with 16 bases lying between them. The CDR3 has 14 amino acids. Per germline, CDR1 SNHLY and CDR2 FYNNEI. This CDR3 reads CASSPRQGLNEQYF. CDR3 DNA: TGTGCCAGCAGTCCCCGTCAGGGACTCAACGAGCAGTACTTC.

The gene calls are TRBV7-2 and TRBJ1-6; D remains ambiguous. The CDR3 runs 13 residues. The ends were cut back, 6 bases at V and 9 bases at J, with 12 bases in the middle. The germline gives CDR1 SGHTA, CDR2 FQGNSA. The CDR3 spells CASRGGFGSPLHF. Here the CDR3 DNA reads TGTGCCAGCAGGGGAGGGTTCGGTTCACCCCTCCACTTT.

V and J are TRBV19 and TRBJ1-2; D is uncertain. The CDR3 runs to 12 residues. Trimming took off 7 bases at V and 7 bases at J, with 13 bases between the two ends. In germline, CDR1 is LNHDA, CDR2 SQIVND (reference sequence). The CDR3 nucleotides read TGTGCCAGTACCCCGGGAGAGGCTGGCTACACCTTC. As protein: CASTPGEAGYTF. Full variable domain (remainder filled in from reference TRBV19 and TRBJ1-2): DGGITQSPKYLFRKEGQNVTLSCEQNLNHDAMYWYRQDPGQGLRLIYYSQIVNDFQKGDIAEGYSVSREKKESFPLTVTSAQKNPTAFYLCASTPGEAGYTFGSGTRLTVV.

The chain carries TRBV19 and TRBJ1-1; D possibly corresponds to TRBD1 (6 bases). Germline loops: CDR1 LNHDA, CDR2 SQIVND (reference sequence). Trimming took off 4 bases at V and 3 bases at J, with 9 bases between the two ends. The CDR3 covers 13 residues. The CDR3 here is CASSTQGDTEAFF. In DNA form, the CDR3 reads TGTGCCAGTAGTACACAGGGAGACACTGAAGCTTTCTTT. Full variable domain (remainder filled in from reference TRBV19 and TRBJ1-1): DGGITQSPKYLFRKEGQNVTLSCEQNLNHDAMYWYRQDPGQGLRLIYYSQIVNDFQKGDIAEGYSVSREKKESFPLTVTSAQKNPTAFYLCASSTQGDTEAFFGQGTRLTVV.

In DNA, the CDR3 is TGTGCCAGCAGCGTAGGGGGTCTAGCGGCCTACGAGCAGTACTTC. Its translation: CASSVGGLAAYEQYF. The chain links TRBV9 to TRBJ2-7; 7 bases are a match to TRBD2. In germline, CDR1 is SGDLS, CDR2 YYNGEE. The CDR3 is 15 residues long. The ends lost 0 bases at V and 2 bases at J; junction bases unmatched: 5.

In its sample, this clone was seen once. V usage is TRBV19 and J usage is TRBJ2-1; the match to TRBD2 covers 7 bases. This CDR3 is built from 13 residues. Germline CDR1 and CDR2: LNHDA and SQIVND (reference sequence). V was pared by 8 bases and J by 5 bases, with 6 bases of the junction left unmatched. CDR3 protein: CASHGTTDNEQFF. The CDR3 DNA follows: TGTGCCAGTCACGGGACTACCGACAATGAGCAGTTCTTC.

The J gene is TRBJ2-1, the V gene TRBV7-2, with 9 bases that match TRBD2. V shed 5 bases, J shed 4 bases, and the junction held 6 bases outside the gene matches. The germline V gene has CDR1 SGHTA and CDR2 FQGNSA. This CDR3 region has 15 residues. The chain's CDR3 is CASSGIAGVYNEQFF. The CDR3 nucleotides read TGTGCCAGCAGCGGGATAGCGGGGGTATACAATGAGCAGTTCTTC.

The chain couples TRBV7-6 to TRBJ2-5; 9 bases line up with TRBD1. The last part of the DNA fits TRBJ2-7 better; the J call may be wrong. Germline V gene lookup returns CDR1 SGHVS and CDR2 FNYEAQ. There are 15 residues in the CDR3. DNA of the CDR3: TGTGCCAGCAGCCCCTACTCCGGGACAGGGAGCGAGCAGTACTTC. Residues: CASSPYSGTGSEQYF.

CDR3 residues: CASSLRGADGYTF. The CDR3, as DNA: TGTGCCAGCAGTTTACGGGGGGCCGATGGCTACACCTTC. The V gene is TRBV28, the J gene TRBJ1-2; D is perhaps TRBD1 (6 bases). In germline, CDR1 is MDHEN, CDR2 SYDVKM. Trimming removed 2 bases at V and 6 bases at J, with 10 bases between. This CDR3 has 13 amino acids.

The chain carries TRBV14 and TRBJ2-3; TRBD2 aligns across 12 bases. The CDR3 length is 16 residues. Germline V CDR1 and CDR2: SGHDN, FVKESK. With V trimmed by 4 bases and J by 2 bases, 4 bases remained unmatched. The CDR3 sequence is CASSPLAGGLTDTQYF. CDR3 coding DNA: TGTGCCAGCAGCCCACTAGCGGGGGGCCTCACAGATACGCAGTATTTT.

The chain couples TRBV4-1 to TRBJ1-2, with 7 nucleotides matching TRBD1. J was trimmed by 1 base and V by 3 bases; bases with no gene match: 20. This CDR3 comprises 20 residues. From germline, CDR1 is MGHRA and CDR2 YSYEKL. CDR3 coding DNA: TGCGCCAGCAGCCACTCCACCGGGACAGAAAAAATCTGGGGTAACTATGGCTACACCTTC. This codes for CASSHSTGTEKIWGNYGYTF.

The V and J genes are TRBV2 and TRBJ2-5, with D possibly matching TRBD2 (5 bases). CDR3 length: 13 amino acids. Between the trimmed V and J ends, which lost 8 bases and 4 bases, there was a span of 14 bases. CDR1 is SNHLY, CDR2 FYNNEI, per germline. CDR3 DNA sequence: TGTGCCAGCGCTAAGAGCGGAAGAGAGACCCAGTACTTC. Residues: CASAKSGRETQYF.

This sequence joins TRBV6-5 and TRBJ1-2; 9 nucleotides line up with TRBD1. V gave up 8 bases and J gave up 4 bases; unmatched junction bases: 8. Looked up from germline, CDR1 is MNHEY and CDR2 is SVGAGI. The CDR3 spans 14 residues. The CDR3 region is CASSPGQGSYGYTF. In DNA form, the CDR3 reads TGTGCCAGCTCCCCGGGACAGGGCTCCTATGGCTACACCTTC.

The chain joins TRBV6-1 to TRBJ1-1; D remains ambiguous. The CDR3 is 11 residues long. With 4 bases removed from V and 8 bases from J, the gap between germline ends came to 8 bases. The germline CDR1 and CDR2 sequences are MNHNS and SASEGT. The CDR3 DNA is TGTGCCAGCAGTGGGACTCGGGAAGCTTTCTTT. This encodes CASSGTREAFF.

The chain joins TRBV5-4 to TRBJ2-1; perhaps TRBD1 as D (5 bases). The CDR3 has 15 amino acids. The V gene lost 4 bases and the J gene lost 6 bases, with 17 bases spanning the gap. Per germline, CDR1 SGHNT and CDR2 YYREEE (reference sequence). This chain's CDR3 is CASSPRAGNTNEQFF. The CDR3 DNA is TGTGCCAGCAGCCCTCGGGCAGGGAATACCAATGAGCAGTTCTTC.

This clone was seen a few times. This chain uses TRBV5-1 with TRBJ2-3, with D possibly being TRBD2 (6 bases). Trimming cost V 0 bases and J 4 bases, with 15 bases left between them. CDR1 and CDR2 from the germline V gene are SGHRS and YFSETQ. The CDR3 contains 16 residues. DNA for the CDR3: TGCGCCAGCAGCTTGGCTCCCACCCCGGGGGCAGATACGCAGTATTTT. Encoded protein: CASSLAPTPGADTQYF.